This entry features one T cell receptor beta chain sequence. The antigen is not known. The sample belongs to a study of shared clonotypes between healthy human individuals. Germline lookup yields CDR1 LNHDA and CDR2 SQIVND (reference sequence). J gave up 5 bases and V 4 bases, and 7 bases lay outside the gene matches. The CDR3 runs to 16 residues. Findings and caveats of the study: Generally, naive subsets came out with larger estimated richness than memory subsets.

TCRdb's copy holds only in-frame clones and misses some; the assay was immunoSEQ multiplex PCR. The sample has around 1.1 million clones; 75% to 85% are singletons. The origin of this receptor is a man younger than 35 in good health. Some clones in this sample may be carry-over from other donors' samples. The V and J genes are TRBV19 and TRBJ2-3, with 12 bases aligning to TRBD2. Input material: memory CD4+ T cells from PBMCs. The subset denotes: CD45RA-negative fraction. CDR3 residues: CASSSVASGRGDTQYF. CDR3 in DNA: TGTGCCAGTAGTAGCGTCGCTAGCGGGAGGGGAGATACGCAGTATTTT.